This note documents a single TCR beta chain sequence. Its antigen is not known. In germline, CDR1 is DFQATT, CDR2 SNEGSKA (reference sequence). This CDR3 region has 15 residues. With 0 bases clipped from V and 8 bases from J, the junction kept 11 bases outside the gene matches. These data originate in a study of blood T cells in healthy people across ages. A second PCR, run for about 6 to 11 cycles, used a sample-barcoded 5' primer plus a J-beta primer mix. TCRdb re-analysed the 5' RACE reads in MiXCR, keeping a single row per CDR3 protein. Found here are about 1.5 million distinct CDR3 sequences, roughly two fifths of them singletons; the top ten hold over 3.5%. Study-wide results and caveats: It was found that TCR beta diversity correlated strongly with the percentage of naive T cells.

The clonotype originates from a woman in her late teens or twenties in good health. This rearrangement joins TRBV20-1 to TRBJ2-3, with 7 bases identical to TRBD2. The specimen sequenced was blood. The CDR3 here is CSARDLGLVEGTQYF. CDR3 coding DNA: TGCAGTGCTAGAGATTTAGGACTAGTAGAGGGTACGCAGTATTTT.